This T cell receptor beta chain appears in the sequencing data of a study of regulatory T cells in long-lasting Graves disease (dated by TCRdb to the early 2020s). For the study in its entirety: In the newly diagnosed Graves' disease group, patients had been taking antithyroid drugs for less than 3 months. A total of about 33 samples underwent TCR sequencing, from about 13 patients with persistent Graves' disease and 20 or so patients with newly diagnosed Graves' disease. Persistent Graves' disease patients were compared with newly diagnosed Graves' disease patients by peripheral blood TCR sequencing and RNA sequencing. The study took place in China and was registered as a clinical trial.

The time point tag for this specimen amounts to: newly diagnosed GD, antithyroid drugs for less than 3 months. For both TCR sequencing and RNA sequencing, RNA was extracted from PBMCs using TRIzol. The diagnosis of Graves' disease followed American Thyroid Association guidelines. Recruitment of patients was carried out at an endocrinology department in Xi'an, China. Each patient gave approximately 9 milliliters of peripheral blood, collected in an EDTA anticoagulant tube. PBMCs were isolated by Ficoll Paque Plus density gradient separation without further T cell sorting. An Agilent 2100 Bioanalyzer and agarose gel were used to check RNA quality, while a NanoDrop 2000 measured RNA concentration. The protocol used for the library was multiplex PCR. The sequencing machine was an Illumina HiSeq 4000. CDR3 regions were amplified by Arm-PCR with iRepertoire HTBI primers to construct TCR beta libraries. Before sequencing, the PCR products underwent gel purification. Regarding the original processing steps: Gene usage analysis of CDR3 amino acid clonotypes relied on the roughly 64 TRBV and more than twelve TRBJ segments identified across samples. COPE and FqMerger were used to merge the filtered high-quality paired reads into contigs. BLAST was used to align contigs to IMGT TRBV, TRBD and TRBJ reference genes, with CDR3 defined following IMGT. Any clonotype with a frequency above 0.1% was counted as a highly expanded clone. Shannon entropy served as the measure of repertoire diversity, while the Gini coefficient captured V-J evenness. Public clonotypes were defined as clonotypes shared by more than one individual. The public reads were reanalyzed by TCRdb: fastp trimming at Q25, MiXCR alignment, in-frame beta chains only. Rows are unified per CDR3 protein, each entry keeping the most common DNA and genes. TCRdb's processing, not the authors' own work, is the source of the V and J calls. The sample data list under 400,000 distinct CDR3 sequences, and 16% of these were observed just once. The ten largest clones capture approximately 30% of the sample.

Trimming takes 10 bases from V and 5 bases from J, and the germline ends sit 15 bases apart. Reading from cysteine to phenylalanine, the CDR3 counts 13 amino acids. The CDR3 DNA has 39 bases and is translated from base 1. CDR1 and CDR2 are read off the germline V gene as MNHNS and SASEGT. Study-wide conclusions, independent of this receptor: The authors noted that the small sample size was a limitation that may lower accuracy. TRBV28, TRBJ1-2 and TRBJ2-5 were preferentially used in persistent disease, while TRBV20-1 and TRBJ2-1 were favored in newly diagnosed disease. The study examined only peripheral blood because the primary lesion, thyroid tissue, could not be accessed. Sequencing and analysis were restricted to the TCR beta chain. Patients with persistent disease shared more public clonotypes (fewer than 3,000) than newly diagnosed patients did (966). Compared with newly diagnosed patients, persistent Graves' disease patients had lower TCR Shannon entropy and fewer highly expanded clones, which suggests clonal expansion.

To note about this clonotype: What antigen it recognizes has not been identified. No quality values exist for individual bases; no much larger clone is one base distant.

The sample was also reused in another study, on T cells in Graves' hyperthyroidism and ophthalmopathy. As noted in the second study: Stable Graves' hyperthyroidism was defined as no progression to ophthalmopathy during 18 months of follow-up. The hyperthyroidism patients were between 18 and 65 years old and newly diagnosed, with a disease duration of less than 2 months. Patients with uncontrolled infections, other autoimmune diseases, pregnancy or lactation were excluded. Clinical symptoms, serum thyroxine and TRAb, thyroid ultrasound, and orbital computed tomography formed the basis for the diagnoses. A first-round RT-PCR of the TCR CDR3 used the HTBI primer set with the Qiagen OneStep RT-PCR kit. Most expanded thyroid clonotypes (frequency above 0.001) were also detected in blood, suggesting blood repertoires may reflect thyroid immune responses. A 13 V-J signature model separated ophthalmopathy from stable hyperthyroidism, with approximately 86% sensitivity and approximately 81% specificity in cross-validation and 80%/75% in testing. In validation, the model predicted progression to ophthalmopathy a median of around six months before onset, with around 70% sensitivity and 72.22% specificity. TCR V-J signatures able to tell the groups apart were searched for in a discovery cohort of approximately 95 patients, of whom fewer than 45 had Graves' ophthalmopathy and 57 had stable Graves' hyperthyroidism. An independent validation cohort of 18 to 20 hyperthyroidism patients and about 16 patients who later progressed to ophthalmopathy tested prospective prediction of ophthalmopathy. For training and testing, the 100 or so patients in the discovery cohort were randomly divided in a 7:3 ratio. Thyroid tissue and blood T-cell repertoires from about six Graves' hyperthyroidism patients were also compared in the study. After blood sampling, hyperthyroidism patients were treated with methimazole at a starting dose of 30 mg daily, and ophthalmopathy patients were treated with high-dose intravenous methylprednisolone. Libraries were constructed in a second round of multiplex PCR, after which size selection and purification were performed. The libraries were sequenced on an Illumina HiSeq2000 using paired-end 100 bp reads. SOAPnuke was used to process the raw data, throwing out any read that contained adapters or uncalled bases, had a mean Phred below 15, or lacked an exact constant-primer or identifier match. COPE v1.2.5 was used to merge high-quality paired reads, and clonotypes were defined as unique nucleotide sequences. Clonotypes were aligned to IMGT TRBV, TRBD and TRBJ reference segments using MiTCR v1.1. The analysis included only V-J combinations with a frequency above 0.0001, which together covered roughly 99% of the repertoires. The TCS score was defined as F50 (clonal expansion) divided by E x V (chaos), with BLOSUM62-based TCRdist calculated between CDR3 peptides within each V-J. Welch's t-statistics and random forest reduced roughly 530 V-J features to 13, which were used in a naive Bayes classifier (R e1071). No statistical method was used to set the sample size in advance, and investigators knew the group allocation. The paper describes TCR Vbeta CDR3 sequencing of about 140 peripheral blood samples, made up of about 41 ophthalmopathy patients, roughly 72 hyperthyroidism patients and 17 progressor patients.

The sequences come from peripheral blood mononuclear cells (PBMCs), collected at new diagnosis, from a patient treated with antithyroid drugs. The chain links TRBV6-1 with TRBJ1-3, with the D gene uncertain. The sequence was collected from a man aged 35 to 55 with Graves disease. Donor details come from another sample of the same person, matched by shared clones. The DNA reads as follows: TGTGCCACCTTGTCGAGGGAGCGAAACACCATATATTTT. It translates as CATLSRERNTIYF.